The rows below give T cell receptor beta chains drawn from one sample of a study of OX40 agonist ivuxolimab in advanced cancers. The protocol was immunoSEQ multiplex PCR, while the TCRdb copy is restricted to in-frame clones and leaves out a portion. This repertoire shows more than 55,000 clones, roughly 89% found once; its top ten account for roughly 7.8%. Sequencing was performed on CD4+ or CD8+ T cells sorted from blood, taken in a trial of the OX40 agonist ivuxolimab. These receptor sequences come from an adult with an advanced solid tumor such as melanoma, head and neck, liver or kidney cancer. The CDR3 runs from the conserved cysteine through the conserved F or W. The D gene is left open where the match is weak.

TRBV5-4	TRBJ2-5	TRBD1	CASSLEGQGAKLRETQYF	TGTGCCAGCAGCTTGGAGGGACAGGGGGCTAAGTTAAGAGAGACCCAGTACTTC
TRBV19	TRBJ1-3	NA	CASSIGSGLTSGNTIYF	TGTGCCAGTAGTATTGGGAGCGGCCTAACCTCTGGAAACACCATATATTTT
TRBV7-2	TRBJ1-3	NA	CASSQISSGNTIYF	TGTGCCAGCAGCCAAATAAGCTCTGGAAACACCATATATTTT
TRBV28	TRBJ1-4	TRBD1	CASSTRGTALAEKLFF	TGTGCCAGCAGTACACGGGGGACAGCGCTGGCCGAAAAACTGTTTTTT
TRBV7-2	TRBJ1-2	NA	CASSLAKGGGYTF	TGTGCCAGCAGCTTAGCAAAGGGAGGAGGCTACACCTTC
TRBV2	TRBJ1-1	NA	CATAKGGGTEAFF	TGTGCCACCGCGAAGGGTGGAGGCACTGAAGCTTTCTTT
TRBV7-9	TRBJ1-6	NA	CASSLIGVENSPLHF	TGTGCCAGCAGCTTAATAGGGGTCGAGAATTCACCCCTCCACTTT
TRBV5-1	TRBJ2-7	NA	CASSPDTYEQYF	TGCGCCAGCAGCCCTGACACGTACGAGCAGTACTTC
TRBV11-2	TRBJ2-3	TRBD2	CASSLVLAGGTDTQYF	TGTGCCAGCAGCTTAGTACTAGCGGGGGGCACAGATACGCAGTATTTT
TRBV9	TRBJ1-1	NA	CASSPSDLEAFF	TGTGCCAGCAGCCCGTCGGACCTTGAAGCTTTCTTT
TRBV19	TRBJ2-2	NA	CASSNPTGVASAGELFF	TGTGCCAGTAGTAACCCTACGGGGGTTGCGTCGGCGGGGGAGCTGTTTTTT
TRBV6-5	TRBJ1-5	TRBD1	CASSSRQGVSHF	TGTGCCAGCAGTTCCCGACAGGGGGTGTCGCATTTT
TRBV28	TRBJ2-2	TRBD1	CASSSGTGKRGELFF	TGTGCCAGCAGTTCCGGGACAGGGAAGCGCGGGGAGCTGTTTTTT
TRBV12-5	TRBJ1-3	NA	CASGLAKGGGLSPGNTIYF	TGTGCTAGTGGTTTGGCGAAAGGGGGGGGCCTATCTCCTGGAAACACCATATATTTT
TRBV18	TRBJ1-1	NA	CASSPLSTGLSNTEAFF	TGTGCCAGCTCACCATTAAGTACAGGCTTATCGAACACTGAAGCTTTCTTT
TRBV20-1	TRBJ2-7	NA	CSARGVGEQYF	TGCAGTGCTAGAGGGGTCGGCGAGCAGTACTTC